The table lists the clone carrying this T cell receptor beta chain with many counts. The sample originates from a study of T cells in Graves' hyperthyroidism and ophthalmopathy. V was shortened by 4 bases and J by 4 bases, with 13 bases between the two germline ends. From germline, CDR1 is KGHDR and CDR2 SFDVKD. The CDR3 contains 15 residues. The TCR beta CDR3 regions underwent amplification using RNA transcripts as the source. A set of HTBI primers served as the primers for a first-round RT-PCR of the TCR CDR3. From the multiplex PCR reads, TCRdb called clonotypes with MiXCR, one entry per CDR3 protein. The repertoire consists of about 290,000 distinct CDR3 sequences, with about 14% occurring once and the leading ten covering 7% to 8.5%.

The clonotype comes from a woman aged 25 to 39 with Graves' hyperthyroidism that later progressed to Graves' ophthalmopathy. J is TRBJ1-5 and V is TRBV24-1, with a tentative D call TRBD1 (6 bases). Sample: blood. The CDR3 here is CATSDSKGQNQPQHF. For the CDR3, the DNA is TGTGCCACCAGTGACTCTAAAGGACAGAATCAGCCCCAGCATTTT.